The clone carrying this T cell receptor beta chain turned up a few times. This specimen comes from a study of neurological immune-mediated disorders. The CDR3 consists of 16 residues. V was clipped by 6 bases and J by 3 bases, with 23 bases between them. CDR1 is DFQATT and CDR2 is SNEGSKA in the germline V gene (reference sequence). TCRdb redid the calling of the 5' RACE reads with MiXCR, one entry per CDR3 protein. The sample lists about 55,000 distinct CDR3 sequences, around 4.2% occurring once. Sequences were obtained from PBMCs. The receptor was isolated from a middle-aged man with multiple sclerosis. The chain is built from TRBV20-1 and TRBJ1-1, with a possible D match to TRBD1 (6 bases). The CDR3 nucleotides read TGCAGTGCCTCGAAACAGTATGGGGGGGCGGACACTGAAGCTTTCTTT. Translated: CSASKQYGGADTEAFF.